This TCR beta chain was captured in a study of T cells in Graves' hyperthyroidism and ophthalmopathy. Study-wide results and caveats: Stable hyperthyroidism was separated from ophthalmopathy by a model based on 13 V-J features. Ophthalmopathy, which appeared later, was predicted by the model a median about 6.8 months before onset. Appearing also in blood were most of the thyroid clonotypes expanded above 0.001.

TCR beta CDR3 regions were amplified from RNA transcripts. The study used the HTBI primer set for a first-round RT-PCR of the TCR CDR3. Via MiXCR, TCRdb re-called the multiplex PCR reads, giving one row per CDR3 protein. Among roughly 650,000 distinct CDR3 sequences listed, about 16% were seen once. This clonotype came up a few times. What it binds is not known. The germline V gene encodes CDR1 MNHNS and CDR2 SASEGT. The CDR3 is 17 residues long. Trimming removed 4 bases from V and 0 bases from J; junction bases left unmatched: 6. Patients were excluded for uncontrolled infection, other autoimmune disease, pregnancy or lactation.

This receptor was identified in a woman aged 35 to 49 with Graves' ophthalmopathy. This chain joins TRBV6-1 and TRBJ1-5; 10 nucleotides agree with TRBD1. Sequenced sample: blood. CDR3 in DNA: TGTGCCAGCAGTGGACAGGGGGCCCTTTATAGCAATCAGCCCCAGCATTTT. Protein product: CASSGQGALYSNQPQHF.